A selection of T cell receptor beta chains follows, all from one sample in a study of T-cell reconstitution after alpha-beta-depleted transplantation in children. Using its own MiXCR run on the PCR reads, TCRdb lists one record per CDR3 protein. The sample lists around 300,000 distinct CDR3 sequences; 10% were seen once. Material: PBMCs, obtained before TCRalphabeta/CD19-depleted stem cell transplant. The receptor set was obtained from a boy younger than two with acute myeloid leukemia, due to receive a stem cell transplant. The CDR3 runs from the conserved cysteine through the conserved F or W. D genes are given only for firm matches. Expanded clones get a size class; other rows say once, few or many, or leave the size out.

TRBV5-1	many	TRBJ2-5	-	CASSLRARRGLGETQYF	TGCGCCAGCAGCTTGAGGGCCCGACGGGGGCTGGGGGAGACCCAGTACTTC
TRBV30	few	TRBJ1-1	-	CAWSPWQGLVDTEAFF	TGTGCCTGGAGTCCCTGGCAGGGGCTTGTTGACACTGAAGCTTTCTTT
TRBV7-9	many	TRBJ2-3	-	CAINTDTQYF	TGTGCCATCAACACAGATACGCAGTATTTT
TRBV5-6	many	TRBJ1-5	-	CASSRFEDQPQHF	TGTGCCAGCAGCCGCTTTGAAGATCAGCCCCAGCATTTT
TRBV10-3	many	TRBJ2-3	TRBD1	CAINLPGGTQYF	TGTGCCATCAACTTACCAGGGGGTACGCAGTATTTT
TRBV6-5	many	TRBJ2-7	-	CASSYSRKVYEQYF	TGTGCCAGCAGTTACTCCCGAAAGGTTTACGAGCAGTACTTC
TRBV28	many	TRBJ2-7	TRBD1	CASSFRSLEQGAEQYF	TGTGCCAGCAGTTTCCGCAGTTTGGAACAGGGGGCCGAGCAGTACTTC
TRBV11-2	few	TRBJ1-3	-	CASSLLGHRDQGDTIYF	TGTGCCAGCAGCCTCTTGGGACACAGGGACCAGGGAGACACCATATATTTT
TRBV29-1	many	TRBJ2-2	TRBD2	CSVAGSGGALAGELFF	TGCAGCGTCGCAGGGAGCGGGGGGGCGTTGGCCGGGGAGCTGTTTTTT
TRBV18	many	TRBJ1-2	-	CASSPLLGAPGYTF	TGTGCCAGCTCACCACTTTTAGGGGCGCCTGGCTACACCTTC
TRBV7-3	few	TRBJ2-2	-	CASSLGQYNTGELFF	TGTGCCAGCAGCTTAGGCCAGTACAACACCGGGGAGCTGTTTTTT
TRBV27	many	TRBJ2-7	TRBD1	CASSFNRGMDEQYF	TGTGCCAGCAGTTTTAACAGGGGAATGGACGAGCAGTACTTC
TRBV11-2	many	TRBJ2-4	-	CASSLVSLWLGASAKNIQYF	TGTGCCAGCAGCTTAGTAAGCCTTTGGTTGGGGGCCTCGGCCAAAAACATTCAGTACTTC
TRBV24-1	-	TRBJ2-6	-	CATSAIDRTGANVLTF	TGTGCCACCAGTGCCATCGACAGGACTGGGGCCAACGTCCTGACTTTC
TRBV12-3/TRBV12-4	-	TRBJ1-5	-	CASSPRDTYSNQPQHF	TGTGCCAGCAGTCCTCGTGACACCTATAGCAATCAGCCCCAGCATTTT
TRBV29-1	many	TRBJ2-1	TRBD1	CSVAQGAMYNEQFF	TGCAGCGTTGCGCAGGGGGCTATGTACAATGAGCAGTTCTTC
TRBV27	many	TRBJ1-1	TRBD1	CASTPGRGQVSNTEAFF	TGTGCCAGCACCCCCGGTAGGGGGCAGGTATCGAACACTGAAGCTTTCTTT
TRBV7-9	many	TRBJ2-7	-	CASSPITEAYEQYF	TGTGCCAGCAGCCCCATAACGGAGGCCTACGAGCAGTACTTC
TRBV7-2	many	TRBJ2-7	TRBD1	CASGLTGGSYEQYF	TGTGCCAGCGGTTTGACAGGGGGGAGCTACGAGCAGTACTTC
TRBV28	many	TRBJ2-5	TRBD1	CASSLFKGTGRGTQYF	TGTGCCAGCAGTTTATTTAAAGGGACAGGGAGGGGGACCCAGTACTTC
TRBV3-1	few	TRBJ2-7	-	CASSQDSHRNEQYF	TGTGCCAGCAGCCAAGACAGCCACAGAAACGAGCAGTACTTC
TRBV30	-	TRBJ1-2	-	CAWSGGGYTF	TGTGCCTGGAGTGGCGGTGGCTACACCTTC
TRBV14	few	TRBJ1-3	-	CASSQARWNTIYF	TGTGCCAGCAGCCAAGCGCGGTGGAACACCATATATTTT
TRBV18	many	TRBJ2-7	-	CASKDETGPYEQYF	TGTGCCAGCAAGGACGAGACAGGACCTTACGAGCAGTACTTC
TRBV7-3	few	TRBJ2-3	TRBD2	CASSLQPSGDTDTQYF	TGTGCCAGCAGCTTACAGCCTAGCGGGGACACAGATACGCAGTATTTT
TRBV12-3/TRBV12-4	-	TRBJ2-7	TRBD1	CASGTGPIPYEQYF	TGTGCCAGCGGGACAGGGCCAATACCTTACGAGCAGTACTTC
TRBV7-2	many	TRBJ2-1	-	CASSLGWDEQFF	TGTGCCAGCAGCTTAGGTTGGGATGAGCAGTTCTTC
TRBV29-1	many	TRBJ2-1	-	CSSKEGDNEQFF	TGCAGCTCTAAGGAGGGGGACAATGAGCAGTTCTTC
TRBV2	few	TRBJ2-5	-	CASRTDQETQYF	TGTGCCAGCAGGACAGATCAAGAGACCCAGTACTTC